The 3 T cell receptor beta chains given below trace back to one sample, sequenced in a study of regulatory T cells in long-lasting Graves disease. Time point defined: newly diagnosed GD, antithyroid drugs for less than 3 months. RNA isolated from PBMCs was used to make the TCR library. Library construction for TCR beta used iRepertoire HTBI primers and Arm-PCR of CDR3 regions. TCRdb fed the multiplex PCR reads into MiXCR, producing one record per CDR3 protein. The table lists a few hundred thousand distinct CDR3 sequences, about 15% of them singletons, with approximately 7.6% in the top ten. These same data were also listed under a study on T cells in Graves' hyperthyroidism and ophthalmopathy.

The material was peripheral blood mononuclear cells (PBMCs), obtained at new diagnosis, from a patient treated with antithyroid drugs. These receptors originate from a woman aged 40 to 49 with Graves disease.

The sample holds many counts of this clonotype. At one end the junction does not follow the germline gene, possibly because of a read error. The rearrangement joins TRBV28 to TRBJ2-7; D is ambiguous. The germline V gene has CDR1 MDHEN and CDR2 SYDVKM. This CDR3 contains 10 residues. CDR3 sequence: CASSLGEQYF. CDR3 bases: TGTGCCAGTAGTTTGGGCGAGCAGTACTTC.

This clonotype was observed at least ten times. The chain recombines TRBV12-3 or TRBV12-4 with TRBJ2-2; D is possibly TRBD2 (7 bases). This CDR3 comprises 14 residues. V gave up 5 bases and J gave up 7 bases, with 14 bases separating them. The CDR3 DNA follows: TGTGCCAGCAGTAAGGGGGAGGGTGGCGGGGAGCTGTTTTTT. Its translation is CASSKGEGGGELFF.

The CDR3 sequence: CATRRSGSAYNEQFF. The CDR3 DNA follows: TGTGCCACCCGCCGGAGCGGGAGTGCCTACAATGAGCAGTTCTTC. The V call is TRBV2, the J call TRBJ2-1; TRBD2 aligns across 8 bases. Trimming cost V 10 bases and J 2 bases; bases outside gene matches: 10. The length of the CDR3 is 15 residues. CDR1 is SNHLY and CDR2 is FYNNEI in the germline V gene.